A single sample is the source of the 7 T cell receptor beta chains below, sequenced in a study of CD8 T cells in Susac syndrome. Random hexamers were used to reverse transcribe the RNA input (about 0.45 to 1 ug). Via MiXCR, TCRdb re-called the immunoSEQ multiplex PCR reads, giving one row per CDR3 protein. The sample gives around 150,000 distinct CDR3 sequences, approximately 95% of which show up once; roughly 0.14% is in the top ten. The sequencing sample was made of CD4+ T cells from PBMCs. The receptors derive from a human donor with Susac syndrome.

The chain uses TRBV12-3 or TRBV12-4 and TRBJ2-7, with D perhaps matching TRBD2 (6 bases). V dropped 6 bases and J dropped 6 bases, with 15 bases sitting between them. The CDR3 runs to 13 residues. This CDR3 is CASSRTTLIEQYF. For the CDR3, the DNA is TGTGCCAGCAGCCGGACTACTCTGATCGAGCAGTACTTC.

The chain is built from TRBV3-1 and TRBJ1-2; maybe TRBD1 (5 bases). The germline V gene has CDR1 LGHDT and CDR2 YNNKEL (reference sequence). This CDR3 comprises 15 residues. Between the trimmed V and J ends, which lost 3 bases and 5 bases, there was a span of 16 bases. This chain's CDR3 is CASSHGTLSGYGYTF. CDR3 in DNA: TGTGCCAGCAGCCACGGGACTCTCAGTGGGTATGGCTACACCTTC.

This chain connects TRBV7-9 to TRBJ2-1; weak D call: TRBD2 (5 bases). In germline, CDR1 is SEHNR, CDR2 FQNEAQ (reference sequence). This CDR3 has 14 amino acids. The ends were cut back, 5 bases at V and 4 bases at J, with 12 bases in the middle. The CDR3 sequence is CASSEDYTYNEQFF. CDR3 bases: TGTGCCAGCAGCGAAGACTACACATACAATGAGCAGTTCTTC.

The chain recombines TRBV30 with TRBJ2-3; 8 nucleotides align to TRBD2. There are 16 residues in the CDR3. The germline gives CDR1 GTSNPN, CDR2 SVGIG (reference sequence). Trimming took 0 bases from V and 2 from J; bases not matched to a gene: 7. CDR3: CAWSVIKLADTDTQYF. The CDR3, as DNA: TGTGCCTGGAGTGTGATCAAACTAGCGGACACAGATACGCAGTATTTT. Filled out from reference TRBV30 and TRBJ2-3, the complete variable domain reads SQTIHQWPATLVQPVGSPLSLECTVEGTSNPNLYWYRQAAGRGLQLLFYSVGIGQISSEVPQNLSASRPQDRQFILSSKKLLLSDSGFYLCAWSVIKLADTDTQYFGPGTRLTVL.

The chain joins TRBV7-8 to TRBJ1-2; the D gene is possibly TRBD1 (5 bases). Per the germline V gene, CDR1 is SGHVS and CDR2 is FQNEAQ. Deletions cut 1 base from V and 0 bases from J, with 9 bases between. The CDR3 covers 15 residues. The CDR3 protein is CASSLGGTANYGYTF. In DNA, the CDR3 is TGTGCCAGCAGCTTAGGGGGGACGGCTAACTATGGCTACACCTTC.

V usage is TRBV20-1 and J usage is TRBJ2-2, with TRBD1 identical over 8 bases. The V gene's germline CDR1 is DFQATT and CDR2 SNEGSKA (reference sequence). The CDR3 has 14 amino acids. V trimming: 5 bases; J trimming: 6 bases; junction bases outside the gene matches: 8. CDR3 coding DNA: TGCAGTGCTGCACAGGGGGATGCGGCCGGGGAGCTGTTTTTT. The encoded protein is CSAAQGDAAGELFF.

This clonotype has just one count. The V call is TRBV20-1, the J call TRBJ1-4, with a weak D call TRBD1 (6 bases). The V end lost 6 bases, the J end lost 3 bases, and 11 bases lay between the germline ends. Germline assignment: CDR1 DFQATT and CDR2 SNEGSKA (reference sequence). The CDR3 contains 13 residues. The CDR3 reads CSAETGSNEKLFF. CDR3 coding DNA: TGCAGTGCCGAGACAGGTTCTAATGAAAAACTGTTTTTT.